This TCR beta chain was found in a study of shared clonotypes between healthy human individuals. Sequenced by immunoSEQ multiplex PCR; TCRdb stores in-frame clones only, minus some. This table has fewer than 1 million clones, 90% to 98% appearing once. About this clone: Its specificity is unknown.

CD45RO negativity and positive selection for CCR7 defined naive CD8 cells, a population that excluded terminally differentiated effector memory CD45RA+ cells. Donation came from healthy HIV-negative adults that had no recent acute infections or vaccinations. The study drew all its donors from Caucasian adults living in Nashville, Tennessee. The CDR3 is made up of 13 amino acids. Germline trimming cut 4 bases from V and 2 bases from J; bases unmatched to any gene: 2. CDR1 is PRHDT and CDR2 is FYEKMQ in the germline V gene (reference sequence). Study observations and caveats: Non-shared clonotypes displayed generation probabilities falling below those of clonotypes present in all four donors. Sequencing of the sorted subsets was shown by rarefaction to be incomplete despite large depth.

The material sequenced was naive CD8+ T cells sorted from blood. The rearrangement links TRBV13 to TRBJ2-7; 7 bases are shared with TRBD1. The TCR was taken from a man under 40 in good health. The CDR3 nucleotides are TGTGCCAGCAGCTACAGGGGTGCCTACGAGCAGTACTTC. This gives the protein CASSYRGAYEQYF.